This TCR beta chain was identified during a study of blood T cell repertoires in COVID-19. Assay used: immunoSEQ multiplex PCR; TCRdb lists only in-frame clones, some missing. The profile covers 400,000 to 450,000 clones, with approximately 89% appearing a single time and about 1.4% taken by the ten largest. V was pared by 2 bases and J by 7 bases, with 12 bases between. The CDR3 runs 14 residues. Germline V lookup: CDR1 MNHEY, CDR2 SVGEGT. J is TRBJ1-5 and V is TRBV6-2 or TRBV6-3; TRBD1 is a possible D gene (5 bases). The sequence came from a woman aged 40 to 50 with COVID-19, enrolled during active disease. Sequenced: peripheral blood. The CDR3 coding sequence is TGTGCCAGCAGTTACCACCAGGGTACCCAGCCCCAGCATTTT. This codes for CASSYHQGTQPQHF.